This entry lists 2 T cell receptor beta chains sequenced from one sample in a study of PD-L1 blockade in urothelial cancer. This table comes from immunoSEQ multiplex PCR, and its TCRdb copy is limited to in-frame clones, with some not included. Counted here are 71,000 or so clones, approximately 91% occurring once; the ten biggest clones make up 3.4%. The specimen was PBMCs, collected around atezolizumab (anti-PD-L1) treatment. The receptors were gathered from a man aged 55 to 70 with urothelial cancer.

The chain carries TRBV29-1 and TRBJ2-7; D is undetermined. V lost 2 bases and J lost 5, with 7 bases in between. There are 11 residues in the CDR3. Looked up from germline, CDR1 is SQVTM and CDR2 is ANQGSEA. The CDR3 region has the DNA TGCAGCGTTGAACGCGCCGACGAGCAGTACTTC. Residues: CSVERADEQYF.

This chain uses TRBV10-1 with TRBJ2-1; D unclear. Germline V gives CDR1 WNHNN, CDR2 SYGVQD (reference sequence). The CDR3 contains 14 residues. Deletions cut 2 bases from V and 7 bases from J, with 12 bases between. The CDR3 DNA sequence: TGCGCCAGCAGTGAGAACGGCGGTGTAAATGAGCAGTTCTTC. Its translation: CASSENGGVNEQFF.